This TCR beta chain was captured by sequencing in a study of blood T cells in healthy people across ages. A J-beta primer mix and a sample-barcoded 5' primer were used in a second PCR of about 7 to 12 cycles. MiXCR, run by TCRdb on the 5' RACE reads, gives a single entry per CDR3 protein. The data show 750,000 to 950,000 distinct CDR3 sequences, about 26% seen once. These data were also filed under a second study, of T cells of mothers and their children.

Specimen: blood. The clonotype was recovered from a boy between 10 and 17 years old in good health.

The DNA of the CDR3 is TGCGCCAGCAGCCAAGAAGGTACTAGCGGGAGTAATGAGCAGTTCTTC. Translating gives CASSQEGTSGSNEQFF. The chain is built from TRBV4-1 and TRBJ2-1; TRBD2 aligns across 11 bases. In germline, CDR1 is MGHRA, CDR2 YSYEKL. The length of the CDR3 is 16 residues. V shed 0 bases, J shed 7 bases, and the junction held 5 bases outside the gene matches.